One sample yielded the 4 T cell receptor beta chains listed below, sequenced in a study of pediatric ulcerative colitis. This table comes from immunoSEQ multiplex PCR, and its TCRdb copy is limited to in-frame clones, with some not included. Of around 65,000 clones detected, just over 75% appear once; the ten largest clones hold around 5.3%. Sequenced sample: blood. The receptors originated from a boy aged 5-17 years with moderate ulcerative colitis.

This chain joins TRBV6-5 and TRBJ1-5; no clear D. This CDR3 spans 13 amino acids. V lost 2 bases, J lost 4 bases, and 6 bases lay in between. Germline values: CDR1 MNHEY, CDR2 SVGAGI. The CDR3 reads CASSYGGNQPQHF. The CDR3 DNA reads as TGTGCCAGCAGTTACGGCGGGAATCAGCCCCAGCATTTT.

The genes are TRBV7-6 and TRBJ2-5; tentative D call: TRBD2 (5 bases). CDR3 length equals 15 residues. V dropped 1 base and J dropped 5 bases, with 14 bases sitting between them. The germline V gene encodes CDR1 SGHVS and CDR2 FNYEAQ. The CDR3 region has the DNA TGTGCCAGCAGCTTAGGGTCGGGATTTGGTGAGACCCAGTACTTC. It translates to CASSLGSGFGETQYF.

The chain is built from TRBV4-1 and TRBJ1-5, with 9 bases aligning to TRBD1. This CDR3 spans 19 amino acids. CDR1 MGHRA and CDR2 YSYEKL come from the germline V gene. The V and J ends lost 3 bases and 0 bases, in that order; junction bases with no gene match: 12. The CDR3 DNA reads as TGCGCCAGCAGCCAGGACAGGGGATCGGGAGGATATAGCAATCAGCCCCAGCATTTT. Translated, it gives CASSQDRGSGGYSNQPQHF.

This clone was counted once. This chain joins TRBV7-3 and TRBJ1-1; D might be TRBD1 (5 bases). The CDR3 runs to 13 residues. CDR1 and CDR2 (germline): SGHTA, FQGTGA. V lost 4 bases to trimming and J lost 5 bases, with 11 bases between them. CDR3 sequence reads: CASSSQGVTEAFF. As DNA, the CDR3 is TGTGCCAGCAGCTCACAAGGGGTGACTGAAGCTTTCTTT.